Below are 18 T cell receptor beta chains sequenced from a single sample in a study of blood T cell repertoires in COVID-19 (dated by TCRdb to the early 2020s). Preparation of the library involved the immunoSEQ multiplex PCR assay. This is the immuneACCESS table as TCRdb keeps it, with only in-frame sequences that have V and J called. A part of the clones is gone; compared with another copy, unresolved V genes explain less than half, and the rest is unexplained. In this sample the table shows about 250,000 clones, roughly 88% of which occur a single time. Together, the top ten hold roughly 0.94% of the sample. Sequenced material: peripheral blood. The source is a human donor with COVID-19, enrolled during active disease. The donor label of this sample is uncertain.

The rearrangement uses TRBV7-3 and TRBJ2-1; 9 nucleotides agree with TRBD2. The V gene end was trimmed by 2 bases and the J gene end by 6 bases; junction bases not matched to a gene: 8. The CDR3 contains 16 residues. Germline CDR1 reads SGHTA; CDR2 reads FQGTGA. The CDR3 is CASSLGPAGGGNEQFF. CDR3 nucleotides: TGTGCCAGCAGCTTAGGGCCAGCGGGGGGCGGCAATGAGCAGTTCTTC.

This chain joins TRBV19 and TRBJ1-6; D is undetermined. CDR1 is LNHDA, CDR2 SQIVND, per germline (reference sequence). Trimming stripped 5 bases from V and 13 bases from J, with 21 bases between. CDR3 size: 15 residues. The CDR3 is CASSLSPVTPGPLHF. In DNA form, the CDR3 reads TGTGCCAGTAGTCTATCCCCGGTCACCCCTGGTCCCCTCCACTTT. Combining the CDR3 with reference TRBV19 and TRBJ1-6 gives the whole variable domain DGGITQSPKYLFRKEGQNVTLSCEQNLNHDAMYWYRQDPGQGLRLIYYSQIVNDFQKGDIAEGYSVSREKKESFPLTVTSAQKNPTAFYLCASSLSPVTPGPLHFGNGTRLTVT.

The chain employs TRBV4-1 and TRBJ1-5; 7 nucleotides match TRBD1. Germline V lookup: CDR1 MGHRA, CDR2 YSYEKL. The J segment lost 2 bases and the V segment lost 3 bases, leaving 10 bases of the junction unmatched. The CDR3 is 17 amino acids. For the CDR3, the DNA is TGCGCCAGCAGCCACCTATCGACAGGGATCGGCAATCAGCCCCAGCATTTT. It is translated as CASSHLSTGIGNQPQHF.

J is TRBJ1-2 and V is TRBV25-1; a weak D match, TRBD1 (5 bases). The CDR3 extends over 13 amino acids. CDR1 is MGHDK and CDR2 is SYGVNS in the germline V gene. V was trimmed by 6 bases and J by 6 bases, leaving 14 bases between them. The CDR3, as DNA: TGTGCCAGCAGCGAACGCCGGGGGGATGGCTACACCTTC. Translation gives CASSERRGDGYTF.

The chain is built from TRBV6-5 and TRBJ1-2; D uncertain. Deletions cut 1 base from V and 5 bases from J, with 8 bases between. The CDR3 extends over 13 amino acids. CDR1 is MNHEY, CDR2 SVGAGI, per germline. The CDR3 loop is CASSYLTFYGYTF. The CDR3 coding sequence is TGTGCCAGCAGTTACTTGACATTTTATGGCTACACCTTC.

The CDR3: CASSPGTAFYEQYF. CDR3 bases: TGTGCCAGCAGCCCTGGGACAGCCTTCTACGAGCAGTACTTC. This rearrangement joins TRBV7-2 to TRBJ2-7, with TRBD1 matching over 7 bases. Trimming at V came to 5 bases and at J to 3 bases, leaving 7 bases not matched to a gene. This CDR3 has 14 residues. In germline, CDR1 is SGHTA, CDR2 FQGNSA.

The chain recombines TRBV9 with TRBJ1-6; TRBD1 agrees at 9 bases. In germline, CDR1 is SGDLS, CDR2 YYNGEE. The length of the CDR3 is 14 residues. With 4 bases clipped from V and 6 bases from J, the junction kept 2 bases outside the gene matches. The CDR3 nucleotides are TGTGCCAGCAGCCGACAGGGGGTTAATTCACCCCTCCACTTT. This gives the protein CASSRQGVNSPLHF.

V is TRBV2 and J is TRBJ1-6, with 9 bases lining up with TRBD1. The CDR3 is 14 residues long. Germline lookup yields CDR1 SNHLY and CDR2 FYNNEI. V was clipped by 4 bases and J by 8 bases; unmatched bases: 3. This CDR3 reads CASSGRTGDSPLHF. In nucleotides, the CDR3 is TGTGCCAGCAGTGGGAGGACAGGGGATTCACCCCTCCACTTT. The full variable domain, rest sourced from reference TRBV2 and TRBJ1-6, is EPEVTQTPSHQVTQMGQEVILRCVPISNHLYFYWYRQILGQKVEFLVSFYNNEISEKSEIFDDQFSVERPDGSNFTLKIRSTKLEDSAMYFCASSGRTGDSPLHFGNGTRLTVT.

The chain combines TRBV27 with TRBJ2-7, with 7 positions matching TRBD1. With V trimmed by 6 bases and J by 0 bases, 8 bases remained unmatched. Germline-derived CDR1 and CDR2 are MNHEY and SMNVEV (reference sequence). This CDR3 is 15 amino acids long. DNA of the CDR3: TGTGCCAGCAGCCGACTACAGGGGCCCTCCTACGAGCAGTACTTC. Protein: CASSRLQGPSYEQYF.

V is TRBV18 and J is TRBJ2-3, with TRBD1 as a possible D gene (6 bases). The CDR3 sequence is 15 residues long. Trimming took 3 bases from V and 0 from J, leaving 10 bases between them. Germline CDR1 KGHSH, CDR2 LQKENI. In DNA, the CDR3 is TGTGCCAGCTCACCCTGGGACACCAGCACAGATACGCAGTATTTT. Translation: CASSPWDTSTDTQYF.

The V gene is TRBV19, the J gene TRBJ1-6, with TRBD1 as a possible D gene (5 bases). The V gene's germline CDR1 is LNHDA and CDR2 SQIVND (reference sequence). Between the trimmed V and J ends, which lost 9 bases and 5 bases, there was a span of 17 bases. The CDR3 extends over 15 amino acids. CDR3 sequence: CASRRQSLNNSPLHF. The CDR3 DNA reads TGTGCCAGCAGAAGACAGTCCTTGAATAATTCACCCCTCCACTTT.

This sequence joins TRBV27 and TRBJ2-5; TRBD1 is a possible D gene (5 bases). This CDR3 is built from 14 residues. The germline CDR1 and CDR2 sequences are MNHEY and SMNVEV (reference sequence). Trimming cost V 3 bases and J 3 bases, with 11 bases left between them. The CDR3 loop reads CASSLGQGKETQYF. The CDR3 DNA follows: TGTGCCAGCAGTTTGGGGCAGGGTAAAGAGACCCAGTACTTC.

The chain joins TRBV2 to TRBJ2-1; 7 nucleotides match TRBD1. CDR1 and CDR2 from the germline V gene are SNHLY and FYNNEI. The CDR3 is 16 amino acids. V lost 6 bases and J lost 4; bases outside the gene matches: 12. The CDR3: CASRGYRDSLYNEQFF. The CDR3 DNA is TGTGCCAGCAGGGGCTACCGGGACAGCCTTTACAATGAGCAGTTCTTC.

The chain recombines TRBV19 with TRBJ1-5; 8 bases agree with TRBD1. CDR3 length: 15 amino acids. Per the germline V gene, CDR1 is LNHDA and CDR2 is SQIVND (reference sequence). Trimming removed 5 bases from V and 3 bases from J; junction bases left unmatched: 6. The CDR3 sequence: CASSPGGAYNQPQHF. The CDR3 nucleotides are TGTGCCAGTAGTCCAGGGGGCGCGTACAATCAGCCCCAGCATTTT.

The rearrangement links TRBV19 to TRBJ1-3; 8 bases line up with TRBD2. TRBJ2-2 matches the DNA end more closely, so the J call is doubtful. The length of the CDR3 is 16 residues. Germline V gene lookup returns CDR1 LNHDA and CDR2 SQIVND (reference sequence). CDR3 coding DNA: TGTGCCAGTAGTCCAGGAGCGGGAGTTAGGACCGGGGAGCTGTTTTTT. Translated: CASSPGAGVRTGELFF.

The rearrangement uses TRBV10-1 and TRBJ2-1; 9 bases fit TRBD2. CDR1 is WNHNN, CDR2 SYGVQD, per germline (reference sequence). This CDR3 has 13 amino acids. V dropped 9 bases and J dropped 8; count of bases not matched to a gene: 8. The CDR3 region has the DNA TGCGCCAGTTCCTCTAGCGGGAACGATGAGCAGTTCTTC. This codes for CASSSSGNDEQFF.

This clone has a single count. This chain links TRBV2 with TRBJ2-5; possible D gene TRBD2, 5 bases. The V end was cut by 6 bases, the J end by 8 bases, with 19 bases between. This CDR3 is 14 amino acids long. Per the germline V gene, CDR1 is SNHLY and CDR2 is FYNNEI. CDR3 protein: CASSPLDSRGTQYF. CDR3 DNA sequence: TGTGCCAGCAGCCCCTTGGACTCCCGGGGTACCCAGTACTTC.

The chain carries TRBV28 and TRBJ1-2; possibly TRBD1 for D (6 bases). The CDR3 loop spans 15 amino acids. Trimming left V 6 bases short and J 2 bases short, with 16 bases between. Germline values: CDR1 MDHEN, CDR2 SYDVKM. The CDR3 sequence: CASSSRYGQNYGYTF. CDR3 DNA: TGTGCCAGCAGCTCCCGGTACGGACAGAACTATGGCTACACCTTC.